Described below is a single TCR beta chain sequence and its context. Its antigen target is currently unknown. No base qualities exist here, and no much larger clone lies one base off it. TCRbeta CDR3 regions were profiled by bias-controlled multiplex PCR amplification of genomic DNA with the immunoSEQ Assay. As for the original processing: To quantify the absolute abundance of each unique TCRbeta CDR3 region, the sequences were collapsed and filtered. Differential abundance was assessed using a binomial (Fisher-equivalent) model and a beta-binomial model in which time-dependent variance fitted from healthy donors was added. Clones with fewer than 5 combined templates were removed, and a clone was called differentially abundant if the clone's Benjamini-Hochberg FDR was below 0.01. In the beta-binomial model, variance was expressed as a function of the total template count across the two samples, in the form v = (b*log(k)+a)^2. Held by TCRdb, this immuneACCESS table contains in-frame sequences only and omits some clones. Under half of the omission traces to an unresolved V gene where checked; the cause of the rest is unknown. The D gene and trimming were derived from the DNA, and the V and J assignments and clone size from that table. The sample table lists some 96,000 clones, over 70% of them with a count of one. Jointly, the top ten make up about 6% of the sample.

During the collection period, no immune events, such as infections, were documented for the healthy donors. Healthy-donor blood repertoires served as a training cohort to calibrate time-dependent variance in a beta-binomial model of T-cell clone differential abundance. There were roughly 10 healthy donors in the training cohort, of whom 3 were female and 7 were male. An age range of about 29 to 65 years, with an average of about 45 years, was recorded for the donors. Whole blood was collected from each healthy donor at three time points spaced roughly two weeks apart and obtained from a commercial supplier. For immunosequencing, genomic DNA was extracted from whole blood that had not been sorted. Looking up the germline V gene yields CDR1 SGHDT and CDR2 YYEEEE. V and J are truncated by 4 bases and 0 bases respectively, leaving an intervening sequence of 17 bases. Reading from cysteine to phenylalanine, the CDR3 counts 17 amino acids. The kept DNA is CDR3 alone, 51 bases in frame from the first base.

This sample is drawn from a study of identifying expanded T cells in peripheral blood (dated by TCRdb to between 2018 and 2021). A note on the overall study: Technical replicates were generated by sequencing separate aliquots of the same genomic DNA pool, and four replicates were compared pairwise. What the authors observed across the whole study: Between technical replicates the binomial model flagged around 1.2 differentially abundant clones, whereas over around 2 weeks the binomial model flagged about 15 and over roughly 4 weeks approximately 20. Across all healthy-donor time intervals, the beta-binomial model significantly lowered both the number of clones called differentially abundant and the false-positive rate. The authors expected that over much longer intervals, such as months to years, biological variance in healthy repertoires might increase even further. Variance in clone template counts between two-week samples significantly increased with total template count across all healthy donors.

The clonotype originates from a person between 18 and 75 years old in good health. The chain employs TRBV5-6 and TRBJ1-5, with TRBD1 perhaps the D gene, on 5 matching bases. Material for sequencing was blood. The CDR3: CASSRRGRLSSNQPQHF. The DNA reads as follows: TGTGCCAGCAGCCGAAGGGGCAGACTTTCTAGCAATCAGCCCCAGCATTTT.